The next 17 T cell receptor beta chains were all read from a single sample in a study of vaccination and CD4 T cells after COVID-19. Their antigens remain unidentified. Cultured CD4+ T-cell DNA underwent Oncomine TCR Beta short-read sequencing. TCRdb fed the PCR reads into MiXCR, producing one record per CDR3 protein. The sample gives around 10,000 distinct CDR3 sequences, 35% to 50% of which show up once; about 35% is in the top ten. As to treatment: 10-day PBMC culture with coronavirus spike peptide pools or control peptides (ViraFEST assay). The sample taken for sequencing was CD4+ T cells from blood, cultured in vitro. The receptor set was obtained from a human donor who had recovered from COVID-19.

The count of this clonotype is one. The rearrangement joins TRBV7-6 to TRBJ1-4; D possibly corresponds to TRBD1 (5 bases). Germline lookup yields CDR1 SGHVS and CDR2 FNYEAQ. The V gene lost 5 bases and the J gene lost 1 base, with 17 bases spanning the gap. The CDR3 covers 17 residues. The DNA for the CDR3 is TGTGCCAGCAGCCCCCGTTGGAGGGGAAGAACTAATGAAAAACTGTTTTTT. Translation: CASSPRWRGRTNEKLFF.

The V call is TRBV12-5, the J call TRBJ1-1, with D possibly TRBD1 on 5 matching bases. Germline V gene data show CDR1 as LGHNT and CDR2 as FRNRAP. V was shortened by 6 bases and J by 1 base, with 15 bases between the two germline ends. The CDR3 contains 15 residues. The CDR3, as DNA: TGTGCTAGTGGCCGGACGGGACGGGGGAACACTGAAGCTTTCTTT. Encoded protein: CASGRTGRGNTEAFF.

The chain uses TRBV18 and TRBJ1-5; D may be TRBD1 (5 bases). Trimming shortened V by 3 bases and J by 6 bases, and 9 bases separated the two germline ends. The CDR3 has 13 amino acids. Germline assignment: CDR1 KGHSH and CDR2 LQKENI. CDR3 sequence: CASSPGDGQPQHF. CDR3 nucleotides: TGTGCCAGCTCACCGGGGGACGGTCAGCCCCAGCATTTT.

J is TRBJ2-3 and V is TRBV10-1; no reliable D call. CDR1 WNHNN and CDR2 SYGVQD come from the germline V gene (reference sequence). V was trimmed by 0 bases and J by 7 bases, leaving 8 bases between them. The CDR3 length is 13 residues. The CDR3 DNA reads as TGCGCCAGCAGTGAGTCGGGGATGTATACGCAGTATTTT. Amino acids: CASSESGMYTQYF.

The sample holds a few counts of this clonotype. J is TRBJ1-2 and V is TRBV12-5; 7 nucleotides align to TRBD1. Germline V gives CDR1 LGHNT, CDR2 FRNRAP. The CDR3 runs to 12 residues. V shed 5 bases, J shed 7 bases, and the junction held 4 bases outside the gene matches. The CDR3 here is CASGQQGFGYTF. The CDR3 DNA reads TGTGCTAGTGGTCAACAGGGGTTTGGCTACACCTTC.

The chain links TRBV20-1 to TRBJ1-3; D might be TRBD1 (5 bases). V was pared by 4 bases and J by 4 bases, with 14 bases between. The CDR3 consists of 14 residues. CDR1 is DFQATT and CDR2 is SNEGSKA in the germline V gene (reference sequence). CDR3 sequence reads: CSAKRPGLGNTIYF. CDR3 nucleotides: TGCAGTGCTAAACGACCGGGACTCGGAAACACCATATATTTT.

This chain uses TRBV2 with TRBJ1-3; D uncertain. The germline gives CDR1 SNHLY, CDR2 FYNNEI. The CDR3 is made up of 17 amino acids. With 3 bases removed from V and 6 bases from J, the gap between germline ends came to 21 bases. CDR3 sequence (DNA): TGTGCCAGCAGTGATAGTGGCCTGCGGGGTGGAGAAAACACCATATATTTT. This translates into CASSDSGLRGGENTIYF.

The V gene is TRBV3-1, the J gene TRBJ2-5; 11 bases agree with TRBD2. This CDR3 spans 17 amino acids. J gave up 5 bases and V 1 base, and 9 bases lay outside the gene matches. The germline CDR1 and CDR2 sequences are LGHDT and YNNKEL (reference sequence). CDR3 residues: CASSQATVAGGQETQYF. The CDR3 coding sequence is TGTGCCAGCAGCCAAGCCACGGTAGCGGGGGGGCAGGAGACCCAGTACTTC.

The rearrangement joins TRBV7-2 to TRBJ1-1; 7 bases align to TRBD1. The CDR3 sequence is 15 residues long. J was trimmed by 2 bases and V by 4 bases; bases with no gene match: 7. CDR1 is SGHTA, CDR2 FQGNSA, per germline. This CDR3 is CASSSLGTVNTEAFF. CDR3 in DNA: TGTGCCAGCAGCTCTCTTGGGACAGTAAACACTGAAGCTTTCTTT.

This clonotype was observed a few times. The V and J genes are TRBV2 and TRBJ1-5, with 9 bases lining up with TRBD1. The ends lost 8 bases at V and 4 bases at J; junction bases unmatched: 3. The CDR3 length is 13 residues. CDR1 is SNHLY, CDR2 FYNNEI, per germline. The chain's CDR3 is CASLGTGNQPQHF. CDR3 nucleotide sequence: TGTGCCAGCCTCGGGACAGGGAATCAGCCCCAGCATTTT.

The chain uses TRBV12-3 or TRBV12-4 and TRBJ1-5; D unresolved. Deletions cut 6 bases from V and 2 bases from J, with 11 bases between. The CDR3 runs 14 residues. The CDR3 loop is CASRDLAGNQPQHF. The CDR3 bases are TGTGCCAGCAGGGACCTAGCAGGCAATCAGCCCCAGCATTTT.

The chain employs TRBV19 and TRBJ1-1; D remains unclear. Trimming took off 0 bases at V and 2 bases at J, with 10 bases between the two ends. Germline CDR1 reads LNHDA; CDR2 reads SQIVND (reference sequence). The CDR3 is 15 amino acids. This CDR3 reads CASSIEDRPNTEAFF. The CDR3 nucleotides are TGTGCCAGTAGTATAGAGGACCGCCCAAACACTGAAGCTTTCTTT.

The chain couples TRBV20-1 to TRBJ1-2, with D possibly being TRBD1 (6 bases). CDR1 DFQATT and CDR2 SNEGSKA come from the germline V gene (reference sequence). The CDR3 is made up of 17 amino acids. V was pared by 6 bases and J by 2 bases, with 25 bases between. The DNA for the CDR3 is TGCAGTGCCCCAATGGCCAGGGGCCGCGCGTCCAACTATGGCTACACCTTC. Translating gives CSAPMARGRASNYGYTF.

This clonotype was found a few times. J is TRBJ2-1 and V is TRBV11-3; TRBD1 agrees at 7 bases. The CDR3 totals 15 residues. V trimming: 5 bases; J trimming: 2 bases; junction bases outside the gene matches: 6. CDR1 is SGHNT, CDR2 YENEEA, per germline. CDR3 sequence reads: CASSLGDSTYNEQFF. Here the CDR3 DNA reads TGTGCCAGCAGCCTTGGGGACAGCACCTACAATGAGCAGTTCTTC.

This clonotype was detected a few times. The chain joins TRBV12-3 or TRBV12-4 to TRBJ2-2; D possibly corresponds to TRBD2 (6 bases). Trimming pared 7 bases from V and 5 bases from J, leaving 8 bases between. The CDR3 totals 12 residues. The CDR3 protein is CASTAGTGELFF. The CDR3 bases are TGTGCCAGCACCGCGGGGACCGGGGAGCTGTTTTTT.

The rearrangement links TRBV20-1 to TRBJ1-1, with 7 bases identical to TRBD1. This CDR3 comprises 14 residues. Germline CDR1 DFQATT, CDR2 SNEGSKA (reference sequence). The V segment lost 6 bases and the J segment 3 bases; nucleotides outside the gene matches: 10. The chain's CDR3 is CSARKQGWDTEAFF. Here the CDR3 DNA reads TGCAGTGCGCGGAAACAGGGGTGGGACACTGAAGCTTTCTTT.

This clonotype was seen only a few times. The chain combines TRBV14 with TRBJ2-3; D unresolved. Germline V gives CDR1 SGHDN, CDR2 FVKESK. V was pared by 4 bases and J by 0 bases, with 5 bases between. This CDR3 contains 13 residues. CDR3 sequence reads: CASSPYSTDTQYF. The DNA of the CDR3 is TGTGCCAGCAGCCCGTACAGCACAGATACGCAGTATTTT.